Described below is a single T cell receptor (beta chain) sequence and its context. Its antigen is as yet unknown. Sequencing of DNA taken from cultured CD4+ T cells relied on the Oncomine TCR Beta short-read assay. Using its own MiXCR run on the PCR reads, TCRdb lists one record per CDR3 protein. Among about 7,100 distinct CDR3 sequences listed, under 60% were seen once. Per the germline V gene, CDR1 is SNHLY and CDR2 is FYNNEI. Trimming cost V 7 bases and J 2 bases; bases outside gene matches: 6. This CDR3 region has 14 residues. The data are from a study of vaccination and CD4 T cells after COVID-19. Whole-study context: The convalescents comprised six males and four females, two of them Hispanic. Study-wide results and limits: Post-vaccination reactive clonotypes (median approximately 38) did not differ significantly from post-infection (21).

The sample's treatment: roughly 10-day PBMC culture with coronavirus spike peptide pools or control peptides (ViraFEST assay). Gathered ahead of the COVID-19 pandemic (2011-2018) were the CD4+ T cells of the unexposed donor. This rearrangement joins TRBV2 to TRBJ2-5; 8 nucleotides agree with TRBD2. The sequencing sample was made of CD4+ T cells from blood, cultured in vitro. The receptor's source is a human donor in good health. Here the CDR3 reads CASTFAGGQETQYF. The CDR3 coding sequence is TGTGCCAGCACCTTCGCGGGGGGACAAGAGACCCAGTACTTC.